The 9 T cell receptor beta chains given below trace back to one sample, sequenced in a study of early T cells in non-severe SARS-CoV-2 infection. TCRdb processed the 5' RACE reads anew with MiXCR; each CDR3 protein has one entry. The data show about 77,000 distinct CDR3 sequences, 5% seen once. Sequences were derived from whole blood, sampled at baseline. The receptors derive from an adult who was a healthcare worker with PCR-confirmed SARS-CoV-2 infection or an uninfected control (not recorded which).

The chain couples TRBV6-5 to TRBJ2-7; 10 nucleotides match TRBD2. The length of the CDR3 is 13 residues. V gave up 7 bases and J gave up 2 bases; unmatched junction bases: 2. Germline CDR1 MNHEY, CDR2 SVGAGI. In nucleotides, the CDR3 is TGTGCCAGCAAACTAGCGGGAACCTACGAGCAGTACTTC. Translation: CASKLAGTYEQYF.

With respect to this clonotype: This may come from a read error, since a much larger clone is one base off. This sequence joins TRBV28 and TRBJ2-7, with a possible D match to TRBD2 (6 bases). The CDR3 consists of 15 residues. Looked up from germline, CDR1 is MDHEN and CDR2 is SYDVKM. V lost 5 bases to trimming and J lost 3 bases, with 17 bases between them. This CDR3 is CASSEGLPYVYEQYF. DNA of the CDR3: TGTGCCAGCAGTGAGGGACTTCCCTATGTCTACGAGCAGTACTTC. Full variable domain (rest looked up from reference TRBV28 and TRBJ2-7): DVKVTQSSRYLVKRTGEKVFLECVQDMDHENMFWYRQDPGLGLRLIYFSYDVKMKEKGDIPEGYSVSREKKERFSLILESASTNQTSMYLCASSEGLPYVYEQYFGPGTRLTVT.

The sample holds many counts of this clonotype. The CDR3 protein is CASSKGPSYNEQFF. The CDR3, as DNA: TGTGCCAGTAGTAAAGGACCGTCCTACAATGAGCAGTTCTTC. This chain links TRBV19 with TRBJ2-1, with D uncertain. Trimming pared 4 bases from V and 1 base from J, leaving 8 bases between. The germline gives CDR1 LNHDA, CDR2 SQIVND (reference sequence). This CDR3 comprises 14 residues.

This clonotype was seen only a few times. The chain joins TRBV4-1 to TRBJ1-1; no clear D gene. This CDR3 spans 12 amino acids. Germline loops: CDR1 MGHRA, CDR2 YSYEKL. Trimming took 3 bases from V and 12 from J, leaving 14 bases between them. CDR3 loop: CASSQGALITFF. Written as DNA, the CDR3 is TGCGCCAGCAGCCAGGGAGCCTTGATAACTTTCTTT.

This clonotype came up many times. This rearrangement joins TRBV5-6 to TRBJ2-1; D gene unclear. Germline V gene sequence: CDR1 SGHDT, CDR2 YYEEEE. Trimming took 4 bases from V and 4 from J, leaving 3 bases between them. CDR3 size: 11 residues. CDR3 loop: CASSTYNEQFF. The DNA of the CDR3 is TGTGCCAGCAGCACGTACAATGAGCAGTTCTTC.

This clonotype has more than one count but fewer than ten. The chain recombines TRBV5-1 with TRBJ1-1, with 8 bases lining up with TRBD1. With 2 bases clipped from V and 3 bases from J, the junction kept 3 bases outside the gene matches. This CDR3 contains 14 residues. Germline V lookup: CDR1 SGHRS, CDR2 YFSETQ. CDR3 bases: TGCGCCAGCAGCTTACAGGGGGAATACACTGAAGCTTTCTTT. Translation gives CASSLQGEYTEAFF.

A few counts support this clonotype. This chain joins TRBV3-1 and TRBJ2-3; D is uncertain. This CDR3 contains 14 residues. Germline V gives CDR1 LGHDT, CDR2 YNNKEL (reference sequence). V lost 4 bases and J 6 bases, leaving 14 bases between the germline ends. The CDR3 reads CASSPKARPDTQYF. The CDR3 DNA reads as TGTGCCAGCAGCCCCAAGGCCCGGCCGGATACGCAGTATTTT.

The CDR3 loop is CASRWDRGRISAQHF. In DNA, the CDR3 is TGTGCCAGCAGGTGGGACAGGGGGCGAATCTCAGCCCAGCATTTT. The rearrangement uses TRBV6-1 and TRBJ1-5, with 12 nucleotides matching TRBD1. The CDR3 contains 15 residues. V gave up 6 bases and J gave up 11 bases; unmatched junction bases: 11. Germline assignment: CDR1 MNHNS and CDR2 SASEGT.

This clonotype has only one observation. This chain joins TRBV5-1 and TRBJ1-1; TRBD1 matches at 8 bases. V lost 1 base and J lost 8; bases outside the gene matches: 10. The germline CDR1 and CDR2 sequences are SGHRS and YFSETQ. This CDR3 spans 15 amino acids. CDR3 sequence (DNA): TGCGCCAGCAGCTTGTTTGGCAGGGGGCAAGGAGAAGCTTTCTTT. Its protein is CASSLFGRGQGEAFF.